This T cell receptor beta chain was documented in a study of blood T cell repertoires in COVID-19. The V gene lost 0 bases and the J gene lost 3 bases, with 8 bases spanning the gap. The CDR3 contains 14 residues. CDR1 is LGHNA, CDR2 YNFKEQ, per germline. Donors in Cohort 3 who had recovered were those with two negative PCRs, healthcare professional clearance, or resolution of their symptoms. Authors' analysis steps: Scientists estimated how many nucleated cells there were by amplifying reference gene primers. The protocol was immunoSEQ multiplex PCR, while the TCRdb copy is restricted to in-frame clones and leaves out a portion. V and J calls and clone size are given by that table; D and trimming were obtained from the DNA. This table has more than 300,000 clones, approximately 90% appearing once.

The chain is built from TRBV4-2 and TRBJ2-5; D perhaps matches TRBD1 (5 bases). The sequencing sample was made of PBMCs or T cells enriched from blood (not recorded which). The sequence came from a young woman who had recovered from COVID-19. CDR3 sequence reads: CASSQDAREETQYF. The DNA for the CDR3 is TGTGCCAGCAGCCAAGATGCCAGGGAAGAGACCCAGTACTTC.